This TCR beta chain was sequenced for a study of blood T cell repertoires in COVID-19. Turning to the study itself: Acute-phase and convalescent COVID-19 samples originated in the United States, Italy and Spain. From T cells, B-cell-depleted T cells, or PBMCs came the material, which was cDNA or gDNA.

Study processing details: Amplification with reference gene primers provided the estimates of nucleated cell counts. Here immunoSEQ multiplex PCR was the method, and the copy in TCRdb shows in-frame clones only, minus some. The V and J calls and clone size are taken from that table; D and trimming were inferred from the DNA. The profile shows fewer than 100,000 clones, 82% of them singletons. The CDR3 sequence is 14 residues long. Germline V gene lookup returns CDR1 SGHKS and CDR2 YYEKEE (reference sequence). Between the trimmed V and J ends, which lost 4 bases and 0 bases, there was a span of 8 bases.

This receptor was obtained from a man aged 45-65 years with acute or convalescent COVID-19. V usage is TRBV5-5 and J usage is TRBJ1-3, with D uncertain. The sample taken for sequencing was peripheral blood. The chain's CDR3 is CASSAPYSGNTIYF. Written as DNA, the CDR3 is TGTGCCAGCAGCGCTCCCTACTCTGGAAACACCATATATTTT.